The 18 T cell receptor beta chains presented below share a single source sample, sequenced in a study of T cell responses to AZD1222 COVID-19 vaccine (dated by TCRdb to 2020 to 2023). Per the publication, the time point label means: baseline before first vaccination. According to the study, the label for this sample's treatment or condition signals: meningococcal conjugate vaccine given as trial control. Libraries were constructed by the immunoSEQ multiplex PCR assay. TCRdb limited this immuneACCESS table to in-frame rearrangements with V and J called. A share of clones is missing; checked studies link under half to unresolved V genes, and the rest is unexplained. The sample yields about 190,000 clones; around 86% were counted once. The top ten hold 2.5% to 3% of the sample. The material sequenced was peripheral blood, taken on day 0 of MenACWY control vaccination. All receptors derive from an adult in good health.

This clone was picked up a small number of times. The chain couples TRBV11-2 to TRBJ2-7; the match to TRBD1 covers 10 bases. The germline CDR1 and CDR2 sequences are SGHAT and FQNNGV. The CDR3 covers 14 residues. J gave up 2 bases and V 7 bases, and 5 bases lay outside the gene matches. CDR3 region: CASNGQGVTYEQYF. CDR3 nucleotide sequence: TGTGCCAGCAACGGACAGGGGGTAACCTACGAGCAGTACTTC.

This chain connects TRBV30 to TRBJ2-7, with D uncertain. Germline V gene sequence: CDR1 GTSNPN, CDR2 SVGIG (reference sequence). The CDR3 is made up of 14 amino acids. The V end was cut by 0 bases, the J end by 5 bases, with 14 bases between. CDR3 nucleotide sequence: TGTGCCTGGAGTGTACTCCGGTTCCAGGACGAGCAGTACTTC. Translation gives CAWSVLRFQDEQYF.

The rearrangement links TRBV7-6 to TRBJ2-1; 13 bases match TRBD2. The CDR3 sequence is 16 residues long. V shed 5 bases and J 6 bases; nucleotides not matched to a gene: 7. Looked up from germline, CDR1 is SGHVS and CDR2 is FNYEAQ. The CDR3 loop reads CASSKLAGGRANEQFF. CDR3 in DNA: TGTGCCAGCAGCAAACTAGCGGGAGGGCGCGCCAATGAGCAGTTCTTC.

The chain employs TRBV7-3 and TRBJ2-1; 9 bases are shared with TRBD1. CDR3 length: 15 amino acids. CDR1 is SGHTA and CDR2 is FQGTGA in the germline V gene. With 5 bases clipped from V and 2 bases from J, the junction kept 4 bases outside the gene matches. Here the CDR3 reads CASSLGQGPYNEQFF. CDR3 nucleotide sequence: TGTGCCAGCAGCCTGGGACAGGGCCCCTACAATGAGCAGTTCTTC.

The CDR3 sequence: CASSLIHSSGGGDEQFF. The CDR3 DNA follows: TGTGCCAGCAGCTTGATTCATTCTAGCGGGGGCGGGGATGAGCAGTTCTTC. The chain joins TRBV11-2 to TRBJ2-1; 10 bases align to TRBD2. Per the germline V gene, CDR1 is SGHAT and CDR2 is FQNNGV. The junction had 13 bases not matched to a gene; V was cut back by 3 bases and J by 8 bases. CDR3 length: 17 amino acids.

The genes are TRBV19 and TRBJ1-3; TRBD1 is a possible D gene (5 bases). Trimming removed 5 bases from V and 0 bases from J, with 11 bases in between. The germline CDR1 and CDR2 sequences are LNHDA and SQIVND (reference sequence). The CDR3 loop spans 15 amino acids. The CDR3 DNA reads as TGTGCCAGTAGTCTGATGAGGGGCTCTGGAAACACCATATATTTT. Its translation is CASSLMRGSGNTIYF.

The chain uses TRBV6-5 and TRBJ1-1; 7 positions match TRBD1. Germline lookup yields CDR1 MNHEY and CDR2 SVGAGI. Trimming cost V 6 bases and J 6 bases; bases outside gene matches: 4. This CDR3 contains 12 residues. The CDR3 loop is CASSPRGSEAFF. Written as DNA, the CDR3 is TGTGCCAGCAGCCCCAGGGGGTCTGAAGCTTTCTTT.

This rearrangement joins TRBV5-6 to TRBJ1-1, with D uncertain. There are 16 residues in the CDR3. V was clipped by 2 bases and J by 2 bases, with 16 bases between them. Germline V gene data show CDR1 as SGHDT and CDR2 as YYEEEE. This CDR3 is CASSLAERRVNTEAFF. As DNA, the CDR3 is TGTGCCAGCAGCTTAGCCGAACGGAGAGTTAACACTGAAGCTTTCTTT. The full variable domain, in which reference TRBV5-6 and TRBJ1-1 provide the parts outside the CDR3, is DAGVTQSPTHLIKTRGQQVTLRCSPKSGHDTVSWYQQALGQGPQFIFQYYEEEERQRGNFPDRFSGHQFPNYSSELNVNALLLGDSALYLCASSLAERRVNTEAFFGQGTRLTVV.

The V call is TRBV5-1, the J call TRBJ1-1; D is unclear. The CDR3 sequence is 14 residues long. The germline V gene encodes CDR1 SGHRS and CDR2 YFSETQ. V was trimmed by 0 bases and J by 1 base, leaving 7 bases between them. The CDR3 DNA reads as TGCGCCAGCAGCTTGGGGTACCAGAACACTGAAGCTTTCTTT. It yields the protein CASSLGYQNTEAFF.

This chain joins TRBV14 and TRBJ1-1; the D is unclear. CDR1 is SGHDN and CDR2 is FVKESK in the germline V gene. The CDR3 consists of 11 residues. Trimming cost V 1 base and J 9 bases, with 6 bases left between them. The CDR3 nucleotides read TGTGCCAGCAGCCAAGGGGCCAAAGCTTTCTTT. Its translation is CASSQGAKAFF.

The J gene is TRBJ1-4, the V gene TRBV15; D may be TRBD1 (6 bases). Germline values: CDR1 LNHNV, CDR2 YYDKDF (reference sequence). The V end lost 4 bases, the J end lost 4 bases, and 16 bases lay between the germline ends. This CDR3 is built from 16 residues. The CDR3 DNA is TGTGCCACCAGCAACGGACAGTCCGCCTATAATGAAAAACTGTTTTTT. Its protein product is CATSNGQSAYNEKLFF.

The V call is TRBV4-3, the J call TRBJ1-1; tentative D call: TRBD1 (5 bases). The germline V and J ends were trimmed by 0 bases and 1 base, with 9 bases remaining between them. Germline loops: CDR1 LGHNA, CDR2 YSLEER. CDR3 size: 15 residues. This CDR3 reads CASSQDAGPNTEAFF. The CDR3 DNA is TGCGCCAGCAGCCAAGATGCAGGGCCGAACACTGAAGCTTTCTTT.

The V call is TRBV28, the J call TRBJ1-3, with unresolved D. CDR1 is MDHEN and CDR2 is SYDVKM in the germline V gene. Deletions cut 5 bases from V and 0 bases from J, with 17 bases between. CDR3 size: 17 residues. CDR3 amino acids: CASSILQGRSSGNTIYF. For the CDR3, the DNA is TGTGCCAGCAGTATCCTTCAAGGACGGAGCTCTGGAAACACCATATATTTT.

The J gene is TRBJ2-7, the V gene TRBV4-2, with D possibly matching TRBD2 (5 bases). The CDR3 is 15 amino acids. V was clipped by 1 base and J by 4 bases, with 14 bases between them. Germline V gene lookup returns CDR1 LGHNA and CDR2 YNFKEQ. CDR3 region: CASSQGGNSEYEQYF. For the CDR3, the DNA is TGTGCCAGCAGCCAAGGAGGTAATAGCGAGTACGAGCAGTACTTC.

This chain uses TRBV9 with TRBJ2-7, with 7 positions matching TRBD2. Unmatched junction bases numbered 5, after V lost 0 bases and J lost 2 bases. There are 15 residues in the CDR3. CDR1 is SGDLS and CDR2 is YYNGEE in the germline V gene. For the CDR3, the DNA is TGTGCCAGCAGCGTAGCCCTCAGCGGGACCTACGAGCAGTACTTC. As protein: CASSVALSGTYEQYF.

This clone was detected only once. This rearrangement joins TRBV28 to TRBJ2-7, with TRBD1 identical over 7 bases. The CDR3 has 14 residues. The germline V gene has CDR1 MDHEN and CDR2 SYDVKM. Trimming at V came to 5 bases and at J to 0 bases, leaving 4 bases not matched to a gene. The CDR3 coding sequence is TGTGCCAGCAGTAACAGGGGCTACTCCTACGAGCAGTACTTC. It specifies CASSNRGYSYEQYF. The variable domain in full, completed from reference TRBV28 and TRBJ2-7, reads DVKVTQSSRYLVKRTGEKVFLECVQDMDHENMFWYRQDPGLGLRLIYFSYDVKMKEKGDIPEGYSVSREKKERFSLILESASTNQTSMYLCASSNRGYSYEQYFGPGTRLTVT.

V usage is TRBV28 and J usage is TRBJ2-1; 16 nucleotides agree with TRBD2. The CDR3 loop spans 21 amino acids. The junction had 16 bases not matched to a gene; V was cut back by 6 bases and J by 2 bases. CDR1 is MDHEN and CDR2 is SYDVKM in the germline V gene. The CDR3 nucleotides are TGTGCCAGCAGCCGGTACCCGGGACTAGCGGGAGGGCCCCAGACCTACAATGAGCAGTTCTTC. Translated, it gives CASSRYPGLAGGPQTYNEQFF.

The chain joins TRBV19 to TRBJ2-7, with a possible D match to TRBD2 (6 bases). The CDR3 length is 14 residues. Trimming stripped 3 bases from V and 2 bases from J, with 11 bases between. Germline CDR1 is LNHDA and CDR2 is SQIVND (reference sequence). The DNA of the CDR3 is TGTGCCAGTAGTATTGAGGAGGGAGCCTACGAGCAGTACTTC. This codes for CASSIEEGAYEQYF.